The rows below give T cell receptor beta chains drawn from one sample of a study of T cell changes during pregnancy in multiple sclerosis. Profiled with immunoSEQ multiplex PCR; TCRdb holds only in-frame clones, not every one. The sample has about 42,000 clones, around four fifths seen once. The sample in question was CD4+ T cells from peripheral blood mononuclear cells, obtained before pregnancy. Receptor source: a female donor with multiple sclerosis, enrolled in a pregnancy study. CDR3s include the opening cysteine and the closing phenylalanine or tryptophan. Each record gives: D gene, clone size, J gene, V gene, CDR3 protein, CDR3 DNA. A D gene is named only where the DNA matches it firmly. Only some rows state a clone size, as once, few, many or a class for expanded clones.

d_call: TRBD2
clone_size: -
j_call: TRBJ2-3
v_call: TRBV23-1
cdr3_aa: CASSQERGAGADTQYF
cdr3_nt: TGCGCCAGCAGTCAGGAGCGGGGGGCTGGTGCAGATACGCAGTATTTT

d_call: -
clone_size: -
j_call: TRBJ2-1
v_call: TRBV7-2
cdr3_aa: CASSPRGHLSSYNEQFF
cdr3_nt: TGTGCCAGCAGCCCACGAGGGCATCTCAGCTCCTACAATGAGCAGTTCTTC

d_call: TRBD2
clone_size: -
j_call: TRBJ2-2
v_call: TRBV7-3
cdr3_aa: CASSPPGTSVSGELFF
cdr3_nt: TGTGCCAGCAGCCCCCCCGGGACTAGCGTTTCCGGGGAGCTGTTTTTT

d_call: -
clone_size: -
j_call: TRBJ2-2
v_call: TRBV5-1
cdr3_aa: CASSLVAGPGELFF
cdr3_nt: TGCGCCAGCAGCTTGGTGGCGGGGCCCGGGGAGCTGTTTTTT

d_call: TRBD2
clone_size: once
j_call: TRBJ2-1
v_call: TRBV6-4
cdr3_aa: CASSATSGILYNEQFF
cdr3_nt: TGTGCCAGCAGTGCGACTAGCGGGATTTTATACAATGAGCAGTTCTTC

d_call: -
clone_size: -
j_call: TRBJ2-5
v_call: TRBV7-2
cdr3_aa: CASSLDYEETQYF
cdr3_nt: TGTGCCAGCAGCCTCGACTACGAAGAGACCCAGTACTTC

d_call: -
clone_size: -
j_call: TRBJ2-1
v_call: TRBV7-3
cdr3_aa: CASSQGSSSYNEQFF
cdr3_nt: TGTGCCAGCAGCCAGGGCTCTAGCTCCTACAATGAGCAGTTCTTC

d_call: TRBD1
clone_size: -
j_call: TRBJ1-1
v_call: TRBV5-1
cdr3_aa: CASMGQGITEAFF
cdr3_nt: TGCGCCAGCATGGGACAGGGCATCACTGAAGCTTTCTTT

d_call: TRBD1
clone_size: once
j_call: TRBJ2-5
v_call: TRBV4-3
cdr3_aa: CASSQDYLRQGHPWGTQYF
cdr3_nt: TGCGCCAGCAGCCAAGATTATCTAAGACAGGGCCACCCATGGGGGACCCAGTACTTC

d_call: TRBD1
clone_size: -
j_call: TRBJ1-2
v_call: TRBV5-4
cdr3_aa: CASSLGGAGGKTADGYTF
cdr3_nt: TGTGCCAGCAGCCTAGGCGGGGCAGGGGGCAAGACCGCGGATGGCTACACCTTC

d_call: -
clone_size: -
j_call: TRBJ2-7
v_call: TRBV4-2
cdr3_aa: CASSQSLLTYEQYF
cdr3_nt: TGTGCCAGCAGCCAATCTTTACTTACCTACGAGCAGTACTTC

d_call: -
clone_size: few
j_call: TRBJ1-1
v_call: TRBV18
cdr3_aa: CASSPQGHFNTEAFF
cdr3_nt: TGTGCCAGCTCACCACAGGGGCACTTCAACACTGAAGCTTTCTTT

d_call: -
clone_size: -
j_call: TRBJ2-7
v_call: TRBV9
cdr3_aa: CASSVAQGEQYF
cdr3_nt: TGTGCCAGCAGCGTAGCCCAGGGTGAGCAGTACTTC

d_call: TRBD2
clone_size: few
j_call: TRBJ2-5
v_call: TRBV30
cdr3_aa: CAREGSLRKGTQYF
cdr3_nt: TGTGCCCGGGAGGGGTCCCTACGGAAGGGGACCCAGTACTTC

d_call: TRBD1
clone_size: -
j_call: TRBJ1-4
v_call: TRBV18
cdr3_aa: CASSQGQGSEKLFF
cdr3_nt: TGTGCCAGCTCACAGGGACAGGGCTCTGAAAAACTGTTTTTT

d_call: -
clone_size: -
j_call: TRBJ2-7
v_call: TRBV25-1
cdr3_aa: CASSDRGYEQYF
cdr3_nt: TGTGCCAGCAGTGATCGCGGATACGAGCAGTACTTC

d_call: TRBD2
clone_size: -
j_call: TRBJ2-7
v_call: TRBV30
cdr3_aa: CAWTTDSGGHYTSYEQYF
cdr3_nt: TGTGCCTGGACTACCGATAGCGGGGGCCATTACACCTCCTACGAGCAGTACTTC

d_call: TRBD1
clone_size: -
j_call: TRBJ1-1
v_call: TRBV5-1
cdr3_aa: CASSGGTDDPMNTEAFF
cdr3_nt: TGCGCCAGCAGCGGTGGGACAGACGATCCCATGAACACTGAAGCTTTCTTT

d_call: TRBD1
clone_size: -
j_call: TRBJ1-1
v_call: TRBV5-6
cdr3_aa: CASSARGPHTEAFF
cdr3_nt: TGTGCCAGCAGCGCCAGGGGGCCCCACACTGAAGCTTTCTTT

d_call: -
clone_size: -
j_call: TRBJ1-5
v_call: TRBV5-1
cdr3_aa: CASSSGLGNQPQHF
cdr3_nt: TGCGCCAGCAGTTCGGGACTGGGAAATCAGCCCCAGCATTTT

d_call: TRBD2
clone_size: -
j_call: TRBJ2-7
v_call: TRBV18
cdr3_aa: CASSLGTSGTYEQYF
cdr3_nt: TGTGCCAGCTCCCTAGGGACTAGCGGGACCTACGAGCAGTACTTC

d_call: -
clone_size: -
j_call: TRBJ1-5
v_call: TRBV29-1
cdr3_aa: CSVEFTGPGGNQPQHF
cdr3_nt: TGCAGCGTTGAATTTACTGGGCCGGGAGGCAATCAGCCCCAGCATTTT

d_call: TRBD1
clone_size: -
j_call: TRBJ2-5
v_call: TRBV7-2
cdr3_aa: CASSSNGQGSETQYF
cdr3_nt: TGTGCCAGCAGCTCGAATGGACAGGGTAGCGAGACCCAGTACTTC

d_call: -
clone_size: many
j_call: TRBJ1-5
v_call: TRBV2
cdr3_aa: CASSAYNQPQHF
cdr3_nt: TGTGCCAGCAGCGCCTATAATCAGCCCCAGCATTTT

d_call: TRBD1
clone_size: -
j_call: TRBJ2-5
v_call: TRBV11-3
cdr3_aa: CASSRTGSETQYF
cdr3_nt: TGTGCCAGCAGCCGGACAGGGTCGGAGACCCAGTACTTC

d_call: -
clone_size: -
j_call: TRBJ2-7
v_call: TRBV7-9
cdr3_aa: CASSLVSFPYEQYF
cdr3_nt: TGTGCCAGCAGCTTAGTCAGTTTTCCCTACGAGCAGTACTTC

d_call: TRBD1
clone_size: once
j_call: TRBJ1-2
v_call: TRBV29-1
cdr3_aa: CSTPGQGSGYTF
cdr3_nt: TGCAGCACTCCGGGACAGGGAAGTGGCTACACCTTC

d_call: -
clone_size: -
j_call: TRBJ2-7
v_call: TRBV7-9
cdr3_aa: CASSLRQGNEQYF
cdr3_nt: TGTGCCAGCAGCTTACGGCAGGGTAACGAGCAGTACTTC

d_call: -
clone_size: once
j_call: TRBJ2-5
v_call: TRBV29-1
cdr3_aa: CSVLFTNQETQYF
cdr3_nt: TGCAGCGTTTTATTTACTAACCAAGAGACCCAGTACTTC

d_call: TRBD1
clone_size: once
j_call: TRBJ1-2
v_call: TRBV5-5
cdr3_aa: CASSLVTGDVDGYTF
cdr3_nt: TGTGCCAGCAGCTTGGTGACAGGGGACGTGGATGGCTACACCTTC